The clone carrying this T cell receptor beta chain was counted many times. The library was designed around alpha chains, so this beta chain is a stray read whose abundance carries little weight. Time point defined: sample taken at primary tumor resection. No cell sorting; template was whole RNA from tumor, lung tissue or PBMC. The data are from a study of spatial heterogeneity in lung cancer. Study details: Unique TCR and UMI combinations averaged more than ten appearances each in raw reads.

TCRdb passed the 5' RACE reads through MiXCR, listing each CDR3 protein once. The sample has approximately 12,000 distinct CDR3 sequences; approximately 6.2% are singletons. Germline values: CDR1 GTSNPN, CDR2 SVGIG (reference sequence). The CDR3 loop spans 12 amino acids. The sequencing used normal lung tissue next to the tumor, collected at surgery. The TCR sequence derives from a male donor with early-stage non-small cell lung cancer. J is TRBJ2-1 and V is TRBV30, with D possibly being TRBD1 (5 bases). CDR3 nucleotide sequence: TGTGCAGCCAGGGTCTCCTACAATGAGCAGTTCTTC. The encoded protein is CAARVSYNEQFF. The full variable domain, its missing parts supplied by reference TRBV30 and TRBJ2-1, is SQTIHQWPATLVQPVGSPLSLECTVEGTSNPNLYWYRQAAGRGLQLLFYSVGIGQISSEVPQNLSASRPQDRQFILSSKKLLLSDSGFYLCAARVSYNEQFFGPGTRLTVL.